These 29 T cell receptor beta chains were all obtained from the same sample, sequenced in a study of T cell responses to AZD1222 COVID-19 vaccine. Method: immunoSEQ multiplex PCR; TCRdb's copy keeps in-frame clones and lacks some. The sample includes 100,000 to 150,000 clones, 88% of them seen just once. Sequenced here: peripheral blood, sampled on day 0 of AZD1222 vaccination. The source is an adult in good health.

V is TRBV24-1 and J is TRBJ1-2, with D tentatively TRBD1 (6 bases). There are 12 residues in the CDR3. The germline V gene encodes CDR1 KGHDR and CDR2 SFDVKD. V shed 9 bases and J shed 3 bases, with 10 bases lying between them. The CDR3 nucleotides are TGTGCCACCCAACGACAGGACTATGGCTACACCTTC. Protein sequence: CATQRQDYGYTF.

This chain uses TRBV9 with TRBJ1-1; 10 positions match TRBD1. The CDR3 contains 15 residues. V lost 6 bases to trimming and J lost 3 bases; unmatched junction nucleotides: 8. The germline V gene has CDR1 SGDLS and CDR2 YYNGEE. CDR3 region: CASNRLGTGDTEAFF. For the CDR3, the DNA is TGTGCCAGCAACAGACTAGGGACAGGGGACACTGAAGCTTTCTTT.

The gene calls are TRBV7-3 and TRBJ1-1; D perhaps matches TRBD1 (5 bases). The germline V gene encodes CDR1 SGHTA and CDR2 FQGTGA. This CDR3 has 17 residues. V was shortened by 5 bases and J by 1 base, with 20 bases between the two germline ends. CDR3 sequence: CASSPQGGFGRNTEAFF. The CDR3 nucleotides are TGTGCCAGCAGCCCCCAGGGAGGATTCGGTAGGAACACTGAAGCTTTCTTT.

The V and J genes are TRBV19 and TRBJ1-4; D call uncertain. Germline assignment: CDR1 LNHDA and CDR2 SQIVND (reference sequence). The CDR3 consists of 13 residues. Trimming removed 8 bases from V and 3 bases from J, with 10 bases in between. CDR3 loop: CASEGRANEKLFF. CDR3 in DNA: TGTGCCAGTGAGGGAAGGGCTAATGAAAAACTGTTTTTT.

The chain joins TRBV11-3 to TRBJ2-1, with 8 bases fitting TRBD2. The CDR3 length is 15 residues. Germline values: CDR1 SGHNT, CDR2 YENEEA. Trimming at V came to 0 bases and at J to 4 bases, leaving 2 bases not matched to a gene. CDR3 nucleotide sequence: TGTGCCAGCAGCTTAGAGGCGGGGGGATACAATGAGCAGTTCTTC. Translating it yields CASSLEAGGYNEQFF.

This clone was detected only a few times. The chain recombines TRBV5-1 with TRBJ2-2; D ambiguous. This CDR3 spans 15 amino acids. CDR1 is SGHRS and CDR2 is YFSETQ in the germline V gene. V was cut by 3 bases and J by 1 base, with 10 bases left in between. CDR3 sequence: CASSWLSWNTGELFF. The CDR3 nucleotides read TGCGCCAGCAGCTGGCTAAGCTGGAACACCGGGGAGCTGTTTTTT. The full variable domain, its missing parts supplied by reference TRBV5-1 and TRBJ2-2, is KAGVTQTPRYLIKTRGQQVTLSCSPISGHRSVSWYQQTPGQGLQFLFEYFSETQRNKGNFPGRFSGRQFSNSRSEMNVSTLELGDSALYLCASSWLSWNTGELFFGEGSRLTVL.

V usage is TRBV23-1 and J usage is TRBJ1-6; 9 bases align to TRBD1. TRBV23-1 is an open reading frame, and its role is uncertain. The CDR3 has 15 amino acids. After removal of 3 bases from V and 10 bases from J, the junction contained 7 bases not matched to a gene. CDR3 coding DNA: TGCGCCAGCAGTCACGGGGACAGGGTGAGATCACCCCTCCACTTT. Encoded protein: CASSHGDRVRSPLHF.

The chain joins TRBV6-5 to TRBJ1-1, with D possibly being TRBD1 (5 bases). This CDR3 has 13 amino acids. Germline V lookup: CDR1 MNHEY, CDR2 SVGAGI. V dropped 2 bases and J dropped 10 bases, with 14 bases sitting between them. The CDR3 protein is CASSYQGGRGAFF. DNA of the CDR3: TGTGCCAGCAGTTACCAGGGAGGGCGGGGAGCTTTCTTT.

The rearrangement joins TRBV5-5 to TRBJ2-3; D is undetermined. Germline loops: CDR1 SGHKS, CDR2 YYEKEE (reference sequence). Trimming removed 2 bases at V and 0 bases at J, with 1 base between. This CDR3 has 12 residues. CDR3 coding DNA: TGTGCCAGCAGCTTAAGCACAGATACGCAGTATTTT. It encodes CASSLSTDTQYF.

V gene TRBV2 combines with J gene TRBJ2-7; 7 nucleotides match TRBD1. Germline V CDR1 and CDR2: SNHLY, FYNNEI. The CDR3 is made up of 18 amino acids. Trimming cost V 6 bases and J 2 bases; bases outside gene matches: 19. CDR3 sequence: CASRATGFAQKSAYEQYF. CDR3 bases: TGTGCCAGCAGAGCGACAGGGTTCGCACAGAAATCGGCCTACGAGCAGTACTTC.

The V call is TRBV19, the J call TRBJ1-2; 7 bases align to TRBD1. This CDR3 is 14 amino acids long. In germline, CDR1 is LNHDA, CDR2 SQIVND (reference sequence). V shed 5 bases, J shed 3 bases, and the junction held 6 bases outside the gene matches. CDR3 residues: CASSHRGLDYGYTF. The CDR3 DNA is TGTGCCAGTAGTCACAGGGGTCTGGACTATGGCTACACCTTC.

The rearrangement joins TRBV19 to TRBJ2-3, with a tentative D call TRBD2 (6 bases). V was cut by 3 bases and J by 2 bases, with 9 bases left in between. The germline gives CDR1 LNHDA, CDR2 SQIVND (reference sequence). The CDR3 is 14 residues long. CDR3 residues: CASSIGRTTDTQYF. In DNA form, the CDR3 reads TGTGCCAGTAGTATTGGGAGGACCACAGATACGCAGTATTTT. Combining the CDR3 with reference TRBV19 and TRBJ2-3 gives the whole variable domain DGGITQSPKYLFRKEGQNVTLSCEQNLNHDAMYWYRQDPGQGLRLIYYSQIVNDFQKGDIAEGYSVSREKKESFPLTVTSAQKNPTAFYLCASSIGRTTDTQYFGPGTRLTVL.

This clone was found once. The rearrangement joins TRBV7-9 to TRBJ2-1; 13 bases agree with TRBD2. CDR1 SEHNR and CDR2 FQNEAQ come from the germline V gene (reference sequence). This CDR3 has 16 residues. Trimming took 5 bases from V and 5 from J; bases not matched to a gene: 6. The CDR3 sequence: CASSHTGLAGDNEQFF. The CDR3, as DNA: TGTGCCAGCAGCCACACTGGACTAGCGGGGGACAATGAGCAGTTCTTC.

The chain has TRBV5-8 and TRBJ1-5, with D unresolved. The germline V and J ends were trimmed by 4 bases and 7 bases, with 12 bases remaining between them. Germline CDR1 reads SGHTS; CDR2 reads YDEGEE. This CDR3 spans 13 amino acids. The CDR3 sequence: CASSLGRMQPQHF. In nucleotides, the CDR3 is TGTGCCAGCAGCCTAGGGAGAATGCAGCCCCAGCATTTT. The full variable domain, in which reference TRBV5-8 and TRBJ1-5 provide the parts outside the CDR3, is EAGVTQSPTHLIKTRGQQATLRCSPISGHTSVYWYQQALGLGLQFLLWYDEGEERNRGNFPPRFSGRQFPNYSSELNVNALELEDSALYLCASSLGRMQPQHFGDGTRLSIL.

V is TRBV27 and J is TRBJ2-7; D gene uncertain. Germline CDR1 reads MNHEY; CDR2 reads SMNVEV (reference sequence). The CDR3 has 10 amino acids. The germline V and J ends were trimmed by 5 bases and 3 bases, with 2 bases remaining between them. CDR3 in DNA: TGTGCCAGCAGTGTCTACGAGCAGTACTTC. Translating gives CASSVYEQYF.

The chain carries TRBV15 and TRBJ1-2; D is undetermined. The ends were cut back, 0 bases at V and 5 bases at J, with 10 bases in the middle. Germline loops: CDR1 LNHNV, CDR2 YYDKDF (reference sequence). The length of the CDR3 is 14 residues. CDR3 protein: CATSRDRGGYGYTF. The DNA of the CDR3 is TGTGCCACCAGCAGAGATCGGGGAGGGTATGGCTACACCTTC.

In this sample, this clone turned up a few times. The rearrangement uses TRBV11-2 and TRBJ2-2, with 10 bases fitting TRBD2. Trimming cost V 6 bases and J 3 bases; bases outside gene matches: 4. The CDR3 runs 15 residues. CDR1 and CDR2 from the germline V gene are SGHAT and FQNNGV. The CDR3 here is CASRPLAGYTGELFF. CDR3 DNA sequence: TGTGCCAGCAGACCACTAGCGGGGTACACCGGGGAGCTGTTTTTT.

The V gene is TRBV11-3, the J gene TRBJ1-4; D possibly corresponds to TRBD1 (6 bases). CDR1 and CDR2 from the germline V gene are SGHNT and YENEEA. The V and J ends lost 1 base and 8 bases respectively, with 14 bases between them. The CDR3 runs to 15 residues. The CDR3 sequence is CASSLGAGVGEKLFF. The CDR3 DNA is TGTGCCAGCAGCTTAGGTGCAGGGGTGGGAGAAAAACTGTTTTTT.

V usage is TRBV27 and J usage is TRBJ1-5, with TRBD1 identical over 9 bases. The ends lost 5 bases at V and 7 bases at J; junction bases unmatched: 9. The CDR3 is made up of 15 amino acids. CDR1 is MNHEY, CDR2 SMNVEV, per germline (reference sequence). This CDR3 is CASSPRDRVSQPQHF. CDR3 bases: TGTGCCAGCAGTCCCAGGGACAGGGTGTCCCAGCCCCAGCATTTT.

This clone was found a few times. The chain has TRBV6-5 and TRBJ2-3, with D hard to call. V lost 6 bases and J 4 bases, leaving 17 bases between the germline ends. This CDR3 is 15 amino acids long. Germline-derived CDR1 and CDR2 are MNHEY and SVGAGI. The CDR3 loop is CASSLERSLADTQYF. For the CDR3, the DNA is TGTGCCAGCAGCCTGGAACGGTCGCTGGCAGATACGCAGTATTTT.

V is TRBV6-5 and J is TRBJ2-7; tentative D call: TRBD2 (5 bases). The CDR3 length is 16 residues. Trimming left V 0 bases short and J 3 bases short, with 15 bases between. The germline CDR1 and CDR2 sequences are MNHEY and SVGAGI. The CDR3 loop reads CASSYSRAGLSYEQYF. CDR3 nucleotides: TGTGCCAGCAGTTACTCGAGGGCGGGCCTTAGCTACGAGCAGTACTTC.

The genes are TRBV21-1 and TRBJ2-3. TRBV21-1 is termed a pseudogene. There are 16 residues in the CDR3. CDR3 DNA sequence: TGTGCCAGCAGCAAAGGAGAAGGGCATTTCACAGATACGCAGTATTTT. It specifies CASSKGEGHFTDTQYF.

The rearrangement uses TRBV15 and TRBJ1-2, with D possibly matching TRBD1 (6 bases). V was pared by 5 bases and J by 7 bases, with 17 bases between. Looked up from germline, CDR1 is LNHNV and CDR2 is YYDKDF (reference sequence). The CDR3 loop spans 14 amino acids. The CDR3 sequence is CATSPRGTTSGYTF. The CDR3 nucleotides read TGTGCCACCAGCCCAAGAGGGACAACGAGTGGCTACACCTTC.

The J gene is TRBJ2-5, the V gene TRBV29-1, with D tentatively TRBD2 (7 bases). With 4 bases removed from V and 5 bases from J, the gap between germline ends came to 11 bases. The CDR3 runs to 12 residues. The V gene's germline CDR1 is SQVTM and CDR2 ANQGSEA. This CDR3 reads CSVVRGQETQYF. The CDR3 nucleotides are TGCAGCGTTGTGCGGGGGCAGGAGACCCAGTACTTC.

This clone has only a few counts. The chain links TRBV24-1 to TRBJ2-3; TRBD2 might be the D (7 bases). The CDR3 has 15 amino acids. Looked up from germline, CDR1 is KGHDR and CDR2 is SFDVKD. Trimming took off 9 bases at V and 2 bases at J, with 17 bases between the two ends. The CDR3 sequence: CATGGGLGTTDTQYF. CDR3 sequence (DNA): TGTGCCACCGGGGGGGGCCTTGGGACCACAGATACGCAGTATTTT.

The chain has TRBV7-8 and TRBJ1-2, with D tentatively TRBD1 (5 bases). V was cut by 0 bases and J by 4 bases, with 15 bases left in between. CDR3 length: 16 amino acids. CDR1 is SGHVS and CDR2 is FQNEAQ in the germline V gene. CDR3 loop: CASSLAGGGRSYGYTF. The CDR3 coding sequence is TGTGCCAGCAGCTTAGCGGGGGGAGGCCGATCCTATGGCTACACCTTC.

In DNA, the CDR3 is TGTGCCAGCAGCCACACAGGGACAACTAATGAAAAACTGTTTTTT. Amino acids: CASSHTGTTNEKLFF. The chain carries TRBV27 and TRBJ1-4; tentative D call: TRBD1 (6 bases). Germline CDR1 reads MNHEY; CDR2 reads SMNVEV (reference sequence). The CDR3 runs 15 residues. Trimming shortened V by 6 bases and J by 0 bases, and 11 bases separated the two germline ends.

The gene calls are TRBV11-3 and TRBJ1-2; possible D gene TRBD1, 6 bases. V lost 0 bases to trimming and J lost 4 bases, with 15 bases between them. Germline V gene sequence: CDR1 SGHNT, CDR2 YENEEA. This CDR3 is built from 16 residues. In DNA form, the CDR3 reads TGTGCCAGCAGCTTAGAAGGTCGTGGGGGCGTCTATGGCTACACCTTC. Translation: CASSLEGRGGVYGYTF.

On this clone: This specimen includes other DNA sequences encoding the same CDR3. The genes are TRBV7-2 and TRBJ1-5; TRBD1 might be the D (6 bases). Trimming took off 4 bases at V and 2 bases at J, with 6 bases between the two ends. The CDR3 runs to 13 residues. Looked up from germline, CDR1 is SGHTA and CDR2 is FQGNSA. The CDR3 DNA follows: TGTGCCAGCAGCTACAGGGGCAATCAGCCCCAGCATTTT. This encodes CASSYRGNQPQHF.